This TCR beta chain derives from a study of neurological immune-mediated disorders. Whole-study findings and limits: Neither clinical nor MRI features were associated with the multiple sclerosis repertoire cluster.

A word on this clonotype: No antigen is known for it. A much larger clone lies one base from this, so it may be a read error.

Per the germline V gene, CDR1 is MDHEN and CDR2 is SYDVKM. Trimming stripped 3 bases from V and 2 bases from J, with 5 bases between. The CDR3 length is 12 residues. Template-switch 5'RACE cDNA synthesis added a 10-nucleotide unique molecular identifier. Every sequencing run drew on 15-18 subjects and yielded over 190 million TCR-beta sequences. From the 5' RACE reads, TCRdb called clonotypes with MiXCR, one entry per CDR3 protein. The sample includes about 59,000 distinct CDR3 sequences, roughly 3.3% of them seen just once. This TCR derives from a woman aged 25 to 39 with multiple sclerosis. Sequenced sample: PBMCs. The J gene is TRBJ2-7, the V gene TRBV28; D ambiguous. The CDR3 bases are TGTGCCAGCAGTTTTACCACCTACGAGCAGTACTTC. It is translated as CASSFTTYEQYF.